This is a list of T cell receptor beta chains from one sample in a study of blood T cell repertoires in COVID-19. Some clones are missing from TCRdb's copy, which holds only in-frame ones; the method was immunoSEQ multiplex PCR. The table includes roughly 310,000 clones, around nine tenths detected once. Sequencing input: PBMCs or T cells enriched from blood (not recorded which). The receptors come from a woman aged 40 to 50 who had recovered from COVID-19. Each CDR3 is given with its conserved first and last residue. D genes are given only for firm matches. Where a row states a size, it is once, few, many or the class of an expanded clone; other rows omit it.

d_gene | abundance | j_gene | v_gene | CDR3aa | CDR3nt
- | - | TRBJ1-6 | TRBV10-3 | CAIRETANNSPLHF | TGTGCCATCAGAGAAACAGCAAATAATTCACCCCTCCACTTT
TRBD1 | - | TRBJ2-1 | TRBV24-1 | CATSELTGGGYNEQFF | TGTGCCACCAGTGAACTGACAGGGGGTGGTTACAATGAGCAGTTCTTC
- | - | TRBJ2-3 | TRBV19 | CASTREGHDTQYF | TGTGCCAGTACTCGGGAAGGTCACGATACGCAGTATTTT
- | - | TRBJ2-7 | TRBV2 | CASSLYEQYF | TGTGCCAGCAGTCTCTACGAGCAGTACTTC
TRBD1 | once | TRBJ2-7 | TRBV19 | CASSITGQGHEQYF | TGTGCCAGTAGTATCACGGGACAGGGCCACGAGCAGTACTTC
- | - | TRBJ2-5 | TRBV15 | CATSRDSPGEGQETQYF | TGTGCCACCAGCAGAGACTCCCCGGGCGAGGGCCAAGAGACCCAGTACTTC
- | - | TRBJ1-1 | TRBV7-2 | CASSLWAIEVGAFF | TGTGCCAGCAGCTTGTGGGCCATAGAAGTGGGAGCTTTCTTT
- | - | TRBJ2-5 | TRBV15 | CATSTYEETQYF | TGTGCCACCAGCACCTACGAGGAGACCCAGTACTTC
TRBD2 | - | TRBJ2-7 | TRBV24-1 | CASSTSGTYEQYF | TGTGCCTCCTCGACTAGCGGGACGTACGAGCAGTACTTC
- | once | TRBJ2-3 | TRBV10-3 | CAISGGGSTDTQYF | TGTGCCATCAGTGGGGGGGGCAGCACAGATACGCAGTATTTT
- | - | TRBJ1-4 | TRBV7-2 | CASSFLQGANEKLFF | TGTGCCAGCAGCTTCCTACAGGGAGCTAATGAAAAACTGTTTTTT
- | - | TRBJ1-4 | TRBV28 | CASSQRRGVSEKLFF | TGTGCCAGCAGTCAAAGGAGGGGCGTGAGTGAAAAACTGTTTTTT
- | - | TRBJ1-1 | TRBV6-2/TRBV6-3 | CASSLPGPSPGVEAFF | TGTGCCAGCAGTTTGCCCGGACCATCTCCCGGGGTTGAAGCTTTCTTT
TRBD2 | - | TRBJ2-5 | TRBV18 | CASSPVSGGFGETQYF | TGTGCCAGCTCACCAGTAAGCGGGGGATTTGGAGAGACCCAGTACTTC
- | - | TRBJ2-2 | TRBV12-3/TRBV12-4 | CASSLTRTGELFF | TGTGCCAGCAGCTTGACTAGAACCGGGGAGCTGTTTTTT
- | - | TRBJ1-1 | TRBV10-2 | CASSGDSVGDTEAFF | TGCGCCAGCAGTGGAGATTCAGTCGGGGACACTGAAGCTTTCTTT
TRBD1 | - | TRBJ1-2 | TRBV13 | CASSLGRQGAGYTF | TGTGCCAGCAGCTTAGGACGACAGGGAGCTGGCTACACCTTC
TRBD1 | - | TRBJ1-5 | TRBV24-1 | CATSDSGTGVNQPQHF | TGTGCCACCAGTGACTCCGGGACAGGGGTCAATCAGCCCCAGCATTTT